The T cell receptor beta chain under discussion was sequenced for a study of blood T cell repertoires in COVID-19. The study recruited people aged about 18 to 90 years across approximately 24 US areas. Clones were sequenced by immunoSEQ multiplex PCR, and TCRdb holds only the in-frame ones, with some missing. The profile shows a few hundred thousand clones, around 88% of them singletons. This CDR3 is 13 amino acids long. The V and J ends lost 4 bases and 6 bases respectively, with 10 bases between them. CDR1 and CDR2 (germline): KGHDR, SFDVKD. Material for sequencing was PBMCs or T cells enriched from blood (not recorded which). The clonotype originates from a woman aged 40 to 49 who had recovered from COVID-19. The chain links TRBV24-1 to TRBJ2-3, with D maybe TRBD2 (6 bases). The CDR3 sequence: CATSEEGVDTQYF. Here the CDR3 DNA reads TGTGCCACCAGTGAGGAGGGTGTGGATACGCAGTATTTT.